The present TCR beta chain was sequenced within a study of shared clonotypes between healthy human individuals. Study-wide points: Relative to their counterparts shared across all four donors, non-shared clonotypes exhibited diminished generation probabilities.

Comment on this clone: As yet, its antigen is unknown.

From germline, CDR1 is LGHNA and CDR2 YNFKEQ. This CDR3 is 16 amino acids long. V was clipped by 0 bases and J by 2 bases, with 14 bases between them. A 200 ng quantity of DNA, about 30,000 T cell genomes, went into the sorted-subset replicate PCRs. Sequenced by immunoSEQ multiplex PCR; TCRdb stores in-frame clones only, minus some. The sample consists of 2 million to 2.5 million clones, approximately 90% of them appearing once. This receptor was taken from a man younger than 35 in good health. Some clones in this sample may be carry-over from other donors' samples. The rearrangement uses TRBV4-2 and TRBJ2-7, with D possibly matching TRBD2 (7 bases). Sequenced sample: naive CD4+ T cells from PBMCs. Sample subset: CD45RA+ positively selected. The chain's CDR3 is CASSQDEGGVPYEQYF. DNA for the CDR3: TGTGCCAGCAGCCAAGATGAAGGGGGGGTCCCCTACGAGCAGTACTTC.